A selection of T cell receptor beta chains follows, all from one sample in a study of beta chain features in type 1 diabetes. Clones were read by immunoSEQ multiplex PCR, and TCRdb kept only the in-frame ones, dropping some. The table lists about 42,000 clones, 50% of them singletons. The specimen sequenced was stem cell memory CD4+ T cells from blood. These receptors originate from a woman aged 25 to 39 in good health. Each CDR3 is given with its conserved first and last residue. The D gene is left open where the match is weak. Only some rows state a clone size, as once, few, many or a class for expanded clones.

>TRBV7-8|few|TRBJ2-7|18|TRBD1
CASSLKVRDRPSSYEQYF
TGTGCCAGCAGCTTAAAAGTCCGGGACAGGCCGTCCTCCTACGAGCAGTACTTC
>TRBV5-1|NA|TRBJ1-1|15|NA
CASSLAGAGNTEAFF
TGTGCCAGCAGCTTGGCAGGTGCGGGGAACACTGAAGCTTTCTTT
>TRBV28|NA|TRBJ1-5|15|TRBD1
CASSEGQGESQPQHF
TGTGCCAGCAGTGAAGGACAGGGGGAAAGTCAGCCCCAGCATTTT
>TRBV7-2|few|TRBJ2-1|16|TRBD2
CASSSMTSGRGNEQFF
TGTGCCAGCAGCTCAATGACTAGCGGGAGGGGCAATGAGCAGTTCTTC
>TRBV5-1|NA|TRBJ2-3|15|TRBD2
CASRLAGESTDTQYF
TGCGCCAGTCGACTAGCGGGAGAGTCCACAGATACGCAGTATTTT
>TRBV28|once|TRBJ2-7|15|TRBD1
CASSSTGAVSYEQYF
TGTGCCAGCAGTTCGACAGGGGCAGTCTCCTACGAGCAGTACTTC
>TRBV28|few|TRBJ2-1|14|NA
CASSFASSYNEQFF
TGTGCCAGCAGTTTCGCGAGTTCCTACAATGAGCAGTTCTTC
>TRBV27|NA|TRBJ2-3|13|NA
CASSLILADTQYF
TGTGCCAGCAGTTTAATCTTAGCAGATACGCAGTATTTT
>TRBV7-2|few|TRBJ2-5|12|NA
CASSLYQETQYF
TGTGCCAGCAGCCTTTATCAAGAGACCCAGTACTTC
>TRBV7-3|few|TRBJ1-1|13|NA
CASSLNRDTEAFF
TGTGCCAGCAGCTTAAACAGGGACACTGAAGCTTTCTTT
>TRBV9|NA|TRBJ2-1|16|TRBD2
CASSVYSGSAYNEQFF
TGTGCCAGCAGCGTATACAGCGGGAGCGCTTACAATGAGCAGTTCTTC
>TRBV30|many|TRBJ2-4|14|NA
CAWSATRATNIQYF
TGTGCCTGGAGTGCAACCAGGGCCACCAACATTCAGTACTTC
>TRBV18|few|TRBJ2-1|17|TRBD2
CASSPLAGSSSYNEQFF
TGTGCCAGCTCCCCACTAGCGGGTAGTAGCTCCTACAATGAGCAGTTCTTC
>TRBV18|NA|TRBJ2-5|14|NA
CASSPWAGQETQYF
TGTGCCAGCTCACCATGGGCAGGTCAAGAAACCCAGTACTTC
>TRBV15|NA|TRBJ2-7|18|NA
CATSRDIAGGARTYEQYF
TGTGCCACCAGCAGAGATATTGCTGGGGGGGCCAGAACCTACGAGCAGTACTTC
>TRBV7-3|NA|TRBJ2-1|14|TRBD2
CASSFSGGYNEQFF
TGTGCCAGCAGTTTTAGCGGGGGGTACAATGAGCAGTTCTTC
>TRBV10-3|NA|TRBJ2-4|16|TRBD1
CAISGGQGATKNIQYF
TGTGCCATCAGTGGTGGACAGGGGGCGACCAAAAACATTCAGTACTTC
>TRBV28|NA|TRBJ2-1|14|TRBD2
CASNPGLADNEQFF
TGTGCCAGCAACCCGGGACTAGCGGACAATGAGCAGTTCTTC
>TRBV11-3|few|TRBJ2-1|15|NA
CASSSLDSSGNEQFF
TGTGCCAGCAGCTCCTTAGACTCCAGCGGGAATGAGCAGTTCTTC
>TRBV2|few|TRBJ1-1|11|NA
CASSEAMEAFF
TGTGCCAGCAGTGAGGCAATGGAAGCTTTCTTT
>TRBV29-1|few|TRBJ2-7|12|NA
CSVGATAYEQYF
TGCAGCGTTGGGGCCACCGCCTACGAGCAGTACTTC
>TRBV19|NA|TRBJ2-7|15|TRBD2
CASSPETSGTYEQYF
TGTGCCAGTAGTCCGGAGACTAGCGGAACCTACGAGCAGTACTTC
>TRBV28|NA|TRBJ2-3|11|NA
CASSFRDSQYF
TGTGCCAGCAGCTTCAGGGATTCGCAGTATTTT
>TRBV7-2|NA|TRBJ2-1|15|TRBD2
CASSPTSGAYNEQFF
TGTGCCAGCAGTCCCACTAGCGGAGCCTACAATGAGCAGTTCTTC
>TRBV9|NA|TRBJ2-3|16|NA
CASSRGGDASTDTQYF
TGTGCCAGCAGTCGAGGCGGGGACGCGAGCACAGATACGCAGTATTTT
>TRBV7-3|once|TRBJ2-5|13|NA
CASSPRMGGTQYF
TGTGCCAGCAGCCCCAGAATGGGGGGGACCCAGTACTTC
>TRBV7-2|NA|TRBJ2-2|14|NA
CASSRGLDTGELFF
TGTGCCAGCTCCAGGGGATTGGACACCGGGGAGCTGTTTTTT
>TRBV7-9|NA|TRBJ2-7|13|TRBD1
CASSFIQGMEQYF
TGTGCCAGCAGCTTCATACAGGGGATGGAGCAGTACTTC